The rows below give T cell receptor beta chains drawn from one sample of a study of blood T cell repertoires in COVID-19. Method: immunoSEQ multiplex PCR; TCRdb's copy keeps in-frame clones and lacks some. The data contain hundreds of thousands of clones, about nine tenths of them singletons. Sequencing was carried out using peripheral blood. These TCRs come from a woman aged 55-70 years with acute or convalescent COVID-19. Each CDR3 is given with its conserved first and last residue.

j_call	v_call	cdr3_aa
TRBJ2-7	TRBV3-1/TRBV3-2	CASSQDVPWPDEQYF
TRBJ1-1	TRBV5-6	CASSLGWGWDRGTEAFF
TRBJ2-7	TRBV28	CASSLGLPTYEQYF
TRBJ1-2	TRBV4-2	CASSLQGQADYGYTF
TRBJ2-7	TRBV5-1	CASSLERAHEQYF
TRBJ1-1	TRBV6-2/TRBV6-3	CASSLSRGRMATEAFF
TRBJ2-2	TRBV9	CASSVGTGGRTGELFF
TRBJ1-1	TRBV7-3	CASSPTGADTEAFF
TRBJ1-1	TRBV11-3	CASSLGGHGNTEAFF
TRBJ2-1	TRBV4-1	CASSPQQGGSYNEQFF
TRBJ1-3	TRBV18	CASSPPQGRYTIYF
TRBJ1-2	TRBV28	CASRKPGQGGGGYTF
TRBJ2-5	TRBV4-1	CASSQVGSGGLETQYF
TRBJ2-1	TRBV28	CASSPAGPYNEQFF
TRBJ2-7	TRBV7-2	CASSLSRGEQYF
TRBJ1-4	TRBV7-2	CASSLVGTGNEKLFF
TRBJ2-1	TRBV5-6	CASSLAGLTSGFYNEQFF
TRBJ2-2	TRBV6-4	CASSDEAGVGGELFF
TRBJ2-2	TRBV3-1/TRBV3-2	CASSQSVLASSGELFF
TRBJ2-1	TRBV25-1	CASSPGTGSYNEQFF
TRBJ2-1	TRBV7-3	CASSLTPSVEQFF
TRBJ2-7	TRBV10-3	CAISETTGVGSYEQYF
TRBJ1-1	TRBV11-1	CASSLAATEAFF
TRBJ2-7	TRBV19	CASGTLGASYEQYF
TRBJ1-3	TRBV18	CASSPIRGQGGTSGNTIYF
TRBJ1-3	TRBV5-1	CASSPTQGGSGNTIYF
TRBJ1-5	TRBV28	CASSLRVGQGGQPQHF
TRBJ1-5	TRBV3-1/TRBV3-2	CASSQGRRDQPQHF
TRBJ1-1	TRBV11-2	CASSLDPRGFYTEAFF
TRBJ2-1	TRBV11-3	CASSSRQGAKQFF
TRBJ1-3	TRBV11-2	CASSHTGNTIYF
TRBJ2-1	TRBV4-3	CASSPGIGLAANEQFF
TRBJ2-2	TRBV5-5	CASSLVHSNRELFF
TRBJ2-2	TRBV15	CATSRRDAGTGELFF
TRBJ2-2	TRBV9	CASSVASTSGRTNTGELFF
TRBJ1-1	TRBV29-1	CSVEGARTEAFF
TRBJ1-1	TRBV9	CASSPRQGVGITEAFF
TRBJ2-3	TRBV11-2	CASSSPFDTQYF
TRBJ1-4	TRBV6-5	CASSSTWTGTNEKLFF
TRBJ2-2	TRBV24-1	CATSAHRGNTGELFF
TRBJ1-2	TRBV28	CASSIDTPLNGYTF
TRBJ2-2	TRBV6-2/TRBV6-3	CASSYSGGRANTGELFF